Below are 24 T cell receptor beta chains sequenced from a single sample in a study of radiotherapy plus CTLA-4 blockade in lung cancer. Profiled with immunoSEQ multiplex PCR; TCRdb holds only in-frame clones, not every one. The sample yields some 43,000 clones, 75% to 85% seen once. The sequencing used peripheral blood, collected from a patient treated with radiotherapy plus ipilimumab. These receptors all come from a human donor with non-small cell lung cancer who had stable disease on radiotherapy plus ipilimumab.

This clone appeared a single time. The germline gene is not matched at one end of the junction; a read error may be the cause. Other nucleotide sequences from this sample produce the same CDR3. The V gene is TRBV4-2, the J gene TRBJ2-3; TRBD2 is a possible D gene (6 bases). The germline V gene has CDR1 LGHNA and CDR2 YNFKEQ. CDR3 size: 15 residues. This CDR3 is CASSQGRRGTDTQYF. The CDR3 DNA follows: TGTGCCAGCAGCCAAGGGAGGAGGGGCACAGACACGCAGTATTTT.

The chain couples TRBV10-3 to TRBJ1-3, with no clear D. The CDR3 consists of 14 residues. V gave up 2 bases and J gave up 3 bases, with 8 bases separating them. The germline gives CDR1 ENHRY, CDR2 SYGVKD. Here the CDR3 reads CAISEGEVGNTIYF. CDR3 sequence (DNA): TGTGCCATCAGTGAGGGGGAGGTTGGAAACACCATATATTTT.

The chain has TRBV28 and TRBJ2-7; TRBD2 matches at 13 bases. Germline loops: CDR1 MDHEN, CDR2 SYDVKM. V shed 2 bases and J 6 bases; nucleotides not matched to a gene: 13. CDR3 length equals 18 residues. The CDR3 region has the DNA TGTGCCAGCAGTTTACCCGGCGAAGGACTAGCGGGAGTAGGCGAGCAGTACTTC. This gives the protein CASSLPGEGLAGVGEQYF. The full variable domain, its missing parts supplied by reference TRBV28 and TRBJ2-7, is DVKVTQSSRYLVKRTGEKVFLECVQDMDHENMFWYRQDPGLGLRLIYFSYDVKMKEKGDIPEGYSVSREKKERFSLILESASTNQTSMYLCASSLPGEGLAGVGEQYFGPGTRLTVT.

Only one count was recorded for this clone. The gene calls are TRBV5-4 and TRBJ2-5; D is possibly TRBD1 (6 bases). CDR1 is SGHNT, CDR2 YYREEE, per germline (reference sequence). This CDR3 has 12 residues. Deletions cut 7 bases from V and 1 base from J, with 8 bases between. CDR3 nucleotides: TGTGCCAGCGGACAGACCCAAGAGACCCAGTACTTC. Translating it yields CASGQTQETQYF.

The chain joins TRBV11-3 to TRBJ2-1; 7 bases match TRBD2. CDR3 size: 13 residues. Germline CDR1 is SGHNT and CDR2 is YENEEA. V lost 0 bases and J lost 13; bases outside the gene matches: 6. This CDR3 is CASSLDPSGSQFF. The CDR3 DNA follows: TGTGCCAGCAGCTTAGATCCTAGCGGTTCTCAGTTCTTC.

This clone was counted a few times. Other DNA sequences in this specimen translate into the identical CDR3. V gene TRBV9 combines with J gene TRBJ2-5; TRBD1 aligns across 9 bases. Germline V CDR1 and CDR2: SGDLS, YYNGEE. This CDR3 is built from 17 residues. Germline trimming cut 4 bases from V and 4 bases from J; bases unmatched to any gene: 14. The CDR3 nucleotides read TGTGCCAGCAGCCCCGGAACAGGGGGCTCAGTGGGAGAGACCCAGTACTTC. It is translated as CASSPGTGGSVGETQYF.

The chain combines TRBV6-1 with TRBJ2-7, with 11 bases fitting TRBD1. Germline V gives CDR1 MNHNS, CDR2 SASEGT. Trimming removed 5 bases from V and 2 bases from J; junction bases left unmatched: 5. The length of the CDR3 is 15 residues. This CDR3 reads CASSKPGQGAYEQYF. The CDR3 DNA reads as TGTGCCAGCAGTAAACCGGGACAGGGGGCCTACGAGCAGTACTTC.

V gene TRBV30 combines with J gene TRBJ1-2; tentative D call: TRBD1 (6 bases). Germline V lookup: CDR1 GTSNPN, CDR2 SVGIG (reference sequence). The V and J ends lost 3 bases and 6 bases respectively, with 17 bases between them. This CDR3 has 14 residues. The CDR3 here is CAWRSLTGSHGYTF. The CDR3 DNA reads as TGTGCCTGGAGGTCGCTCACAGGGTCTCATGGCTACACCTTC. The whole variable domain, filled in from reference TRBV30 and TRBJ1-2, reads SQTIHQWPATLVQPVGSPLSLECTVEGTSNPNLYWYRQAAGRGLQLLFYSVGIGQISSEVPQNLSASRPQDRQFILSSKKLLLSDSGFYLCAWRSLTGSHGYTFGSGTRLTVV.

The chain couples TRBV19 to TRBJ2-2; 8 nucleotides align to TRBD1. The CDR3 extends over 16 amino acids. Germline values: CDR1 LNHDA, CDR2 SQIVND (reference sequence). V was pared by 10 bases and J by 7 bases, with 17 bases of the junction left unmatched. As DNA, the CDR3 is TGTGCCACTGACCCCGGACAGGGATCCGTTTACGGGGAGCTGTTTTTT. This sequence encodes CATDPGQGSVYGELFF. The whole variable domain, filled in from reference TRBV19 and TRBJ2-2, reads DGGITQSPKYLFRKEGQNVTLSCEQNLNHDAMYWYRQDPGQGLRLIYYSQIVNDFQKGDIAEGYSVSREKKESFPLTVTSAQKNPTAFYLCATDPGQGSVYGELFFGEGSRLTVL.

The chain couples TRBV19 to TRBJ1-4; 10 nucleotides align to TRBD1. The CDR3 has 15 amino acids. The V gene end was trimmed by 5 bases and the J gene end by 7 bases; junction bases not matched to a gene: 7. The germline CDR1 and CDR2 sequences are LNHDA and SQIVND (reference sequence). CDR3 sequence: CASSRGQGGVEKLFF. DNA of the CDR3: TGTGCCAGTAGTCGTGGACAGGGGGGAGTTGAAAAACTGTTTTTT.

This chain connects TRBV6-5 to TRBJ1-2; D is possibly TRBD1 (6 bases). CDR3 length: 13 amino acids. Per the germline V gene, CDR1 is MNHEY and CDR2 is SVGAGI. Between the trimmed V and J ends, which lost 4 bases and 4 bases, there was a span of 10 bases. The chain's CDR3 is CASSSGQIYGYTF. The CDR3 DNA follows: TGTGCCAGCAGTTCTGGACAGATCTATGGCTACACCTTC.

The CDR3 nucleotides read TGTGCCAGCAGCCTCGGGGGGGGGCGGAGGAGCAATCAGCCCCAGCATTTT. Protein: CASSLGGGRRSNQPQHF. The J gene is TRBJ1-5, the V gene TRBV2, with D perhaps TRBD1 (6 bases). Trimming pared 6 bases from V and 1 base from J, leaving 19 bases between. This CDR3 is 17 amino acids long. CDR1 is SNHLY and CDR2 is FYNNEI in the germline V gene.

The chain carries TRBV5-1 and TRBJ2-3; tentatively, D is TRBD2 (6 bases). V lost 0 bases to trimming and J lost 1 base, with 12 bases between them. Per germline, CDR1 SGHRS and CDR2 YFSETQ. The CDR3 spans 16 residues. The CDR3 is CASSLGSSSGTDTQYF. CDR3 in DNA: TGCGCCAGCAGCTTGGGGTCTTCTAGCGGCACAGATACGCAGTATTTT.

The chain joins TRBV11-2 to TRBJ2-7; 8 bases align to TRBD1. Germline V lookup: CDR1 SGHAT, CDR2 FQNNGV. There are 15 residues in the CDR3. Trimming at V came to 8 bases and at J to 2 bases, leaving 11 bases not matched to a gene. DNA for the CDR3: TGTGCCAGCGGCACGCAGCCGGGACAGGCCTACGAGCAGTACTTC. Translating gives CASGTQPGQAYEQYF. Full variable domain (missing parts from reference TRBV11-2 and TRBJ2-7): EAGVAQSPRYKIIEKRQSVAFWCNPISGHATLYWYQQILGQGPKLLIQFQNNGVVDDSQLPKDRFSAERLKGVDSTLKIQPAKLEDSAVYLCASGTQPGQAYEQYFGPGTRLTVT.

Sample share makes this clone medium-sized. The rearrangement links TRBV19 to TRBJ1-5, with D unresolved. V lost 3 bases and J lost 9, with 12 bases in between. CDR1 is LNHDA and CDR2 is SQIVND in the germline V gene (reference sequence). There are 13 residues in the CDR3. CDR3 sequence: CASSMGQRGPQHF. As DNA, the CDR3 is TGTGCCAGTAGTATGGGCCAACGGGGGCCCCAGCATTTT. Combining the CDR3 with reference TRBV19 and TRBJ1-5 gives the whole variable domain DGGITQSPKYLFRKEGQNVTLSCEQNLNHDAMYWYRQDPGQGLRLIYYSQIVNDFQKGDIAEGYSVSREKKESFPLTVTSAQKNPTAFYLCASSMGQRGPQHFGDGTRLSIL.

The CDR3 DNA sequence: TGTGCCAGCAGTTTGACAGGGGACACCGGGGAGCTGTTTTTT. It codes for CASSLTGDTGELFF. The chain links TRBV28 to TRBJ2-2; TRBD1 aligns across 8 bases. CDR1 is MDHEN, CDR2 SYDVKM, per germline. This CDR3 spans 14 amino acids. With V trimmed by 3 bases and J by 3 bases, 0 bases remained unmatched.

This clone was seen a handful of times. This chain links TRBV9 with TRBJ2-7, with TRBD1 matching 8 bases. CDR3 length: 14 residues. Unmatched junction bases numbered 7, after V lost 6 bases and J lost 2 bases. Germline assignment: CDR1 SGDLS and CDR2 YYNGEE. CDR3 DNA sequence: TGTGCCAGCAACCCAGGGGGCAGGGCCTACGAGCAGTACTTC. The encoded protein is CASNPGGRAYEQYF.

In this sample, this clone turned up a few times. The chain has TRBV10-3 and TRBJ1-2; tentative D call: TRBD1 (5 bases). CDR3 length equals 12 residues. CDR1 and CDR2 (germline): ENHRY, SYGVKD. V was pared by 7 bases and J by 2 bases, with 8 bases between. The CDR3 nucleotides read TGTGCCATCACGGACAACAACTATGGCTACACCTTC. Its protein product is CAITDNNYGYTF.

In this sample, this clone turned up once. Its ends do not fully match the called genes, so a read error is possible. V gene TRBV7-7 combines with J gene TRBJ2-1, with unresolved D. The V gene's germline CDR1 is SSHAT and CDR2 FNYEAQ (reference sequence). The CDR3 covers 14 residues. CDR3 in amino acids: CASSLGPNYNEQFF. For the CDR3, the DNA is TGTGCTAGCAGCTTAGGGCCCAACTACAATGAGCAGTTCTTC.

CDR3 in amino acids: CASNWRGPDTQYF. The CDR3, as DNA: TGTGCCAGCAATTGGCGGGGCCCAGATACGCAGTATTTT. This rearrangement joins TRBV5-8 to TRBJ2-3, with D maybe TRBD2 (6 bases). There are 13 residues in the CDR3. CDR1 is SGHTS, CDR2 YDEGEE, per germline. Trimming cost V 6 bases and J 4 bases, with 12 bases left between them.

The rearrangement joins TRBV9 to TRBJ2-1; 8 bases map to TRBD1. V gave up 0 bases and J gave up 7 bases; unmatched junction bases: 9. This CDR3 is 16 amino acids long. CDR1 SGDLS and CDR2 YYNGEE come from the germline V gene. CDR3 in DNA: TGTGCCAGCAGCGTAGCTCCCCAGGGGGCGCGGAATGAGCAGTTCTTC. Encoded protein: CASSVAPQGARNEQFF.

This chain uses TRBV11-2 with TRBJ2-7; 8 nucleotides align to TRBD2. The germline V gene has CDR1 SGHAT and CDR2 FQNNGV. J was trimmed by 3 bases and V by 5 bases; bases with no gene match: 12. This CDR3 comprises 16 residues. CDR3 loop: CASSLEGGRLFYEQYF. CDR3 nucleotides: TGTGCCAGCAGCCTCGAGGGCGGGAGGCTTTTCTACGAGCAGTACTTC. Together with reference TRBV11-2 and TRBJ2-7, the CDR3 gives the full variable domain: EAGVAQSPRYKIIEKRQSVAFWCNPISGHATLYWYQQILGQGPKLLIQFQNNGVVDDSQLPKDRFSAERLKGVDSTLKIQPAKLEDSAVYLCASSLEGGRLFYEQYFGPGTRLTVT.

V and J are TRBV18 and TRBJ1-3; unclear D gene. Germline lookup yields CDR1 KGHSH and CDR2 LQKENI. The CDR3 spans 16 residues. Between the trimmed V and J ends, which lost 6 bases and 0 bases, there was a span of 15 bases. CDR3 sequence (DNA): TGTGCCAGCTCGCCCAAACCGACAACCTCTGGAAACACCATATATTTT. It encodes CASSPKPTTSGNTIYF.

The gene calls are TRBV27 and TRBJ1-1; D remains unclear. The CDR3 runs to 13 residues. V shed 5 bases and J shed 11 bases, with 18 bases lying between them. Germline CDR1 is MNHEY and CDR2 is SMNVEV (reference sequence). The CDR3 DNA sequence: TGTGCCAGCAGTCCCCGATCAACCGGGTGGGCTTTCTTT. Its translation is CASSPRSTGWAFF.